The rows below give T cell receptor beta chains drawn from one sample of a study of early T cells in non-severe SARS-CoV-2 infection. TCRdb re-called the 5' RACE reads with MiXCR, one entry per CDR3 protein. This sample has roughly 58,000 distinct CDR3 sequences; around 10% occur once, and the top ten carry about 10%. The sample taken for sequencing was whole blood. The receptors originated from an adult who was a healthcare worker with PCR-confirmed SARS-CoV-2 infection or an uninfected control (not recorded which). Each CDR3 is given with its conserved first and last residue. D genes are given only for firm matches. Size is omitted from some rows. Given values are once, few, many or a class for expanded clones.

CDR3 length	D gene	clone size	J gene	V gene	CDR3 DNA	CDR3 protein
13	TRBD1	.	TRBJ1-1	TRBV28	TGTGCCAGCAGCCGGACCGGGACAGGGGAGGCTTTCTTT	CASSRTGTGEAFF
17	.	.	TRBJ2-3	TRBV12-3/TRBV12-4	TGTGCCAGCAGTTTCCACCGACTAGGCCTAAGCACAGATACGCAGTATTTT	CASSFHRLGLSTDTQYF
17	TRBD1	few	TRBJ1-1	TRBV20-1	TGCAGTGCTCGCGAAGCACAGGGGAGAGGTGGAAACACTGAAGCTTTCTTT	CSAREAQGRGGNTEAFF
12	TRBD1	few	TRBJ1-2	TRBV29-1	TGCAGCGCAACGGACAGGGAGTATGGCTACACCTTC	CSATDREYGYTF
18	TRBD2	.	TRBJ2-7	TRBV11-2	TGTGCCAGCAGCTTAGTAGGGACTAGCGGGGCCGTACAATACGAGCAGTACTTC	CASSLVGTSGAVQYEQYF
13	TRBD1	.	TRBJ2-1	TRBV30	TGTGCCTGGAGTGGGACAGGTTACAATGAGCAGTTCTTC	CAWSGTGYNEQFF
16	.	few	TRBJ2-3	TRBV5-4	TGTGCCAGCAGCTTATACGCGGGTACGGGCGCAGATACGCAGTATTTT	CASSLYAGTGADTQYF
13	TRBD2	.	TRBJ2-3	TRBV7-2	TGTGCCAGCAGCTTAGAGCGGGAAGATACGCAGTATTTT	CASSLEREDTQYF
14	.	many	TRBJ2-3	TRBV29-1	TGCAGCGTTGGTGGACTCGGAAACACAGATACGCAGTATTTT	CSVGGLGNTDTQYF
14	.	.	TRBJ2-5	TRBV4-2	TGTGCCAGCAGCCAAGTTGGGGGACAAGAGACCCAGTACTTC	CASSQVGGQETQYF
13	.	many	TRBJ2-5	TRBV29-1	TGCAGCGTTGACAGGGGAGTCCAAGAGACCCAGTACTTC	CSVDRGVQETQYF
14	.	few	TRBJ2-7	TRBV12-3/TRBV12-4	TGTGCCAGCAGTCCGATGGCGAGCTCCTACGAGCAGTACTTC	CASSPMASSYEQYF
12	.	.	TRBJ2-7	TRBV7-6	TGTGCCAGCAGCTTAGGGGAAAACGAGCAGTACTTC	CASSLGENEQYF
16	.	few	TRBJ1-6	TRBV7-9	TGTGCCAGCAGCTCCTCCGGGTCTCTCACGAATTCACCCCTCCACTTT	CASSSSGSLTNSPLHF
14	.	few	TRBJ2-7	TRBV12-3/TRBV12-4	TGTGCCAGCAGTACGGACTTGCTGTACTACGAGCAGTACTTC	CASSTDLLYYEQYF
14	.	.	TRBJ2-7	TRBV29-1	TGCAGCGTTGTCCGGGGGCAGGGCTCCTACGGGCAGTACTTC	CSVVRGQGSYGQYF
14	.	few	TRBJ1-5	TRBV7-7	TGTGCTAGCAGCTTCGGCAGGTTCAATCGGCCCCAGCATTTT	CASSFGRFNRPQHF
13	.	many	TRBJ2-7	TRBV13	TGTGCCAGCAGCGCGGACAACTCCTACGAGCAGTACTTC	CASSADNSYEQYF
14	TRBD1	few	TRBJ2-7	TRBV29-1	TGCAGCGTGACAGGGGGTACAGGGAACTACGAGCAGTACTTC	CSVTGGTGNYEQYF
12	.	.	TRBJ2-7	TRBV4-1	TGCGCCAGCAGCCACGACAGCTACGAGCAGTACTTC	CASSHDSYEQYF
15	.	few	TRBJ1-4	TRBV7-9	TGTGCCAGCAGCCCCCCCCGTGCAACTAATGAAAAACTGTTTTTT	CASSPPRATNEKLFF
17	TRBD2	many	TRBJ2-5	TRBV28	TGTGCCAGCAGTTTCATCTCGCCCGGGGGGGCGGAAGAGACCCAGTACTTC	CASSFISPGGAEETQYF
12	.	many	TRBJ1-2	TRBV5-1	TGCGCCAGCAGCTTGGAGCTAGGGGGCTACACCTTC	CASSLELGGYTF
18	.	many	TRBJ1-3	TRBV5-5	TGTGCCAGCAGCTTGGTCGTACGCCTTACAGGGCTCGGAAACACCATATATTTT	CASSLVVRLTGLGNTIYF
16	.	many	TRBJ1-3	TRBV28	TGTGCCAGCAGTCCAAGGACAACGAACTCTGGAAACACCATATATTTT	CASSPRTTNSGNTIYF
17	TRBD1	few	TRBJ1-1	TRBV7-2	TGTGCCAGCAGCTCCGCCCCCCGGACAGGGAAGGGGACTGAAGCTTTCTTT	CASSSAPRTGKGTEAFF
13	.	.	TRBJ2-7	TRBV12-3/TRBV12-4	TGTGCCAGCAGTTTAGACCCCTCCTACGAGCAGTACTTC	CASSLDPSYEQYF
12	.	.	TRBJ2-3	TRBV3-1	TGTGCCAGCAGCCAAGTTAAAGATACGCAGTATTTT	CASSQVKDTQYF
17	TRBD2	few	TRBJ2-7	TRBV20-1	TGCAGTGCTAGAGACGTCGGGAGGGCCTCTATGCCCTACGAGCAGTACTTC	CSARDVGRASMPYEQYF
11	.	.	TRBJ2-5	TRBV4-1	TGCGCCAGCAGCCAGTTCGAGACCCAGTACTTC	CASSQFETQYF
13	TRBD1	.	TRBJ2-4	TRBV2	TGTGCCACTAGACAGGGACCCAAAAACATTCAGTACTTC	CATRQGPKNIQYF
16	TRBD2	few	TRBJ2-3	TRBV5-6	TGTGCCAGCACACCACGGACTAGTCGGATCCCAGATACGCAGTATTTT	CASTPRTSRIPDTQYF
13	TRBD2	few	TRBJ2-3	TRBV2	TGTGCCGGTAGCGGGAGATACACAGATACGCAGTATTTT	CAGSGRYTDTQYF
14	.	many	TRBJ2-2	TRBV9	TGTGCCAGCAGCGTAGACCTGTACACCGGGGAGCTGTTTTTT	CASSVDLYTGELFF
15	.	.	TRBJ1-1	TRBV18	TGTGCCAGCTCACCGACACAGGGAGGGATCGGTGAAGCTTTCTTT	CASSPTQGGIGEAFF
14	.	once	TRBJ2-3	TRBV27	TGTGCCAGCAGTTTATTGGGGGGCACAGATACGCAGTATTTT	CASSLLGGTDTQYF
12	.	.	TRBJ2-3	TRBV28	TGTGGCAGCAGTTTGGTCACAGATACGCAGTATTTT	CGSSLVTDTQYF
17	TRBD2	many	TRBJ2-7	TRBV7-9	TGTGCCAGCAGCCCTTATTTTGCGGGAGGAGGATCCTACGAGCAGTACTTC	CASSPYFAGGGSYEQYF
15	TRBD1	many	TRBJ1-5	TRBV7-2	TGTGCCAGCAGCGTAGGGACAGTTAGCAATCAGCCCCAGCATTTT	CASSVGTVSNQPQHF
12	.	.	TRBJ1-5	TRBV2	TGTGCCAGCAGTGAGGGGAATCAGCCCCAGCATTTT	CASSEGNQPQHF
15	TRBD2	.	TRBJ2-5	TRBV19	TGTGCCAGGCCGACTAGCGGGAGGGAGAGGGAGACCCAGTACTTC	CARPTSGRERETQYF
16	TRBD2	many	TRBJ2-5	TRBV19	TGTGCCAGTAGCCCATCCCTAGCGGGAGGGCCGGAGACCCAGTACTTC	CASSPSLAGGPETQYF
12	.	many	TRBJ1-3	TRBV29-1	TGCAGCGTTAGGGGGACTGGAAACACCATATATTTT	CSVRGTGNTIYF
14	.	.	TRBJ1-4	TRBV7-2	TGTGCCAGCAGCGTCGGGCCAACCCGAGGAAAACTGTTTTTT	CASSVGPTRGKLFF
14	.	.	TRBJ1-6	TRBV2	TGTGCCAGCAGTGACGGGGGGCCGGGATCACCCCTCCACTTT	CASSDGGPGSPLHF
16	TRBD1	few	TRBJ1-2	TRBV20-1	TGCAGTGCTGATACCGGGACAGGGGGCATAGGCTATGGCTACACCTTC	CSADTGTGGIGYGYTF
15	TRBD1	few	TRBJ1-3	TRBV12-3/TRBV12-4	TGTGCCAGCAGCCCGACAGGGACGGCTGGAAACACCATATATTTT	CASSPTGTAGNTIYF
10	.	few	TRBJ2-7	TRBV29-1	TGCAGCGTGAAGGGTTACGAGCAGTACTTC	CSVKGYEQYF
14	.	many	TRBJ1-2	TRBV28	TGTGCCAGCAGGCCAGGTCACGGGAACTATGGCTACACCTTC	CASRPGHGNYGYTF
14	.	.	TRBJ2-3	TRBV29-1	TGCAGCGCCTGGAGTCGGCTAGCTGCGGATACGCAGTATTTT	CSAWSRLAADTQYF
20	TRBD1	many	TRBJ2-1	TRBV12-3/TRBV12-4	TGTGCCAGCAGTTCCCACCCACGATTTAGACAGGGGGGCTCCTACAATGAGCAGTTCTTC	CASSSHPRFRQGGSYNEQFF
16	.	few	TRBJ2-6	TRBV28	TGTGCCAGCAGTTCCCTGACAGTAACTGGGGCCAACGTCCTGACTTTC	CASSSLTVTGANVLTF
15	.	.	TRBJ2-3	TRBV7-9	TGTGCCAGCAGCTTAGCGCAGGCAGGGGAGGATACGCAGTATTTT	CASSLAQAGEDTQYF
10	.	few	TRBJ1-2	TRBV19	TGTGCCAGTAGTAGAGATGGCTACACCTTC	CASSRDGYTF
15	TRBD2	few	TRBJ2-7	TRBV7-2	TGTGCCAGCAGCATGACTAGCGGGTACACCTACGAGCAGTACTTC	CASSMTSGYTYEQYF